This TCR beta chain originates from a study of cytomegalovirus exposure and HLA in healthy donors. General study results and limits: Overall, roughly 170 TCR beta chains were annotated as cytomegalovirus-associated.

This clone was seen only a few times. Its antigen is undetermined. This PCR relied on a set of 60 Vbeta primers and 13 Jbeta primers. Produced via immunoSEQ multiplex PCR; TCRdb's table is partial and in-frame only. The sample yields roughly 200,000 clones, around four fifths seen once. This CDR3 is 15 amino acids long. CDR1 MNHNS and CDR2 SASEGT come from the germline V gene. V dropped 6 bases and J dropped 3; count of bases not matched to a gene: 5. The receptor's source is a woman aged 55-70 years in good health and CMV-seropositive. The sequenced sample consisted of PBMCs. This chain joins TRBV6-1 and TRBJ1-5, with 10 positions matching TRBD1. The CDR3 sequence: CASRPGQGNNQPQHF. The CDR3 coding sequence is TGTGCCAGCAGGCCGGGACAGGGGAACAATCAGCCCCAGCATTTT.